These T cell receptor beta chains were read from a single sample in a study of T cells after somatic rescue of genetic block. The assay was immunoSEQ multiplex PCR, and TCRdb's table has in-frame clones only and misses some. Of about 110,000 clones detected, under 95% appear once; the ten largest clones hold about 1.5%. The sequenced sample consisted of peripheral blood mononuclear cells (PBMCs). Source of these receptors: a woman younger than 35. CDR3s include the opening cysteine and the closing phenylalanine or tryptophan. The D gene is left open where the match is weak. The size of a clone is reported for some rows only, either as once, few or many, or as a class for expanded clones.

J	size	V	D	CDR3	DNA
TRBJ2-7	once	TRBV2	NA	CASRGEQGNEQYF	TGTGCCAGCAGGGGAGAACAGGGTAACGAGCAGTACTTC
TRBJ2-7	NA	TRBV4-3	NA	CASSQDAGLYEQYF	TGCGCCAGCAGCCAAGATGCAGGGCTCTACGAGCAGTACTTC
TRBJ1-1	NA	TRBV10-2	NA	CASSLGPTINGAFF	TGCGCCAGCAGCTTGGGACCTACCATCAACGGAGCTTTCTTT
TRBJ2-1	NA	TRBV6-6	NA	CASSYSSREVDEQFF	TGTGCCAGCAGTTATTCCTCCAGGGAGGTGGATGAGCAGTTCTTC
TRBJ1-1	once	TRBV11-1	TRBD1	CASSFKRGLATEAFF	TGTGCCAGCAGCTTTAAGAGGGGGCTTGCCACTGAAGCTTTCTTT
TRBJ2-7	once	TRBV11-3	NA	CASSFGPTYEQYF	TGTGCCAGCAGCTTTGGACCGACCTACGAGCAGTACTTC
TRBJ1-6	NA	TRBV5-4	NA	CASSPSGRGPYNSPLHF	TGTGCCAGCAGCCCGAGTGGACGGGGGCCCTATAATTCACCCCTCCACTTT
TRBJ2-7	NA	TRBV11-3	TRBD1	CASSSGDSSYEQYF	TGTGCCAGCAGCTCTGGGGACAGTTCCTACGAGCAGTACTTC
TRBJ2-5	NA	TRBV13	NA	CASSFRGGLQETQYF	TGTGCCAGCAGCTTTAGAGGGGGGCTTCAAGAGACCCAGTACTTC
TRBJ2-3	NA	TRBV10-3	TRBD2	CAAGPSGGAQDTQYF	TGTGCCGCCGGACCAAGCGGGGGGGCCCAAGATACGCAGTATTTT
TRBJ2-2	NA	TRBV9	NA	CASSPSTTSTGELFF	TGTGCCAGCAGCCCATCGACTACTTCCACCGGGGAGCTGTTTTTT
TRBJ2-5	NA	TRBV2	TRBD1	CASSETGTGLMETQYF	TGTGCCAGCAGTGAAACCGGGACAGGGCTTATGGAGACCCAGTACTTC
TRBJ2-7	NA	TRBV19	NA	CASSPQGGSYEQYF	TGTGCCAGTAGTCCCCAGGGGGGATCCTACGAGCAGTACTTC
TRBJ2-7	NA	TRBV28	NA	CASSLRGGFSYEQYF	TGTGCCAGCAGTTTACGTGGAGGCTTCTCCTACGAGCAGTACTTC
TRBJ2-7	NA	TRBV6-6	TRBD2	CASSYAGGPGNYEQYF	TGTGCCAGCAGTTACGCGGGGGGGCCAGGTAACTACGAGCAGTACTTC
TRBJ1-4	NA	TRBV19	NA	CASSIDREGDSLFREKLFF	TGTGCCAGTAGTATAGATCGTGAGGGCGACAGTTTATTCCGCGAAAAACTGTTTTTT
TRBJ2-4	NA	TRBV2	NA	CASSAALAKNIQYF	TGTGCCAGCAGCGCCGCTTTAGCCAAAAACATTCAGTACTTC
TRBJ2-3	NA	TRBV6-1	TRBD1	CASSAQIQGAPTDTQYF	TGTGCCAGCAGTGCGCAGATACAGGGGGCCCCCACAGATACGCAGTATTTT
TRBJ2-7	NA	TRBV7-8	NA	CASSLLGYEQYF	TGTGCCAGCAGCTTACTCGGCTACGAGCAGTACTTC
TRBJ2-3	once	TRBV7-2	NA	CASSLAALTDTQYF	TGTGCCAGCAGTCTCGCGGCCCTCACAGATACGCAGTATTTT